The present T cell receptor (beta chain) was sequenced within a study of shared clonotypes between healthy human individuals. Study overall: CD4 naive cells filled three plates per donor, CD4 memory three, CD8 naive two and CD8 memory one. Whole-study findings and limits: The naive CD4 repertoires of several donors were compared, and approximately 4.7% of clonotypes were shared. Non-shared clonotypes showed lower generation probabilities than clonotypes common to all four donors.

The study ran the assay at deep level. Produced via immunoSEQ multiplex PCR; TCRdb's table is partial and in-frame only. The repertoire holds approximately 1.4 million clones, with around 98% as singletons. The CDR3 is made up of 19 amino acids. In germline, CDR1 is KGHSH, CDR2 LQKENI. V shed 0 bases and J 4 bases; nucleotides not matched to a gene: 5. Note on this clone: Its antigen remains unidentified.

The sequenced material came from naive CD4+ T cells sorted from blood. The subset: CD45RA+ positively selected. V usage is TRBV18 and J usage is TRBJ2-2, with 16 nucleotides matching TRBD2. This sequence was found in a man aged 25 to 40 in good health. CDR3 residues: CASSPPGLAGGPLTGELFF. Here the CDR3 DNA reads TGTGCCAGCTCACCACCGGGACTAGCGGGAGGGCCGCTCACCGGGGAGCTGTTTTTT.